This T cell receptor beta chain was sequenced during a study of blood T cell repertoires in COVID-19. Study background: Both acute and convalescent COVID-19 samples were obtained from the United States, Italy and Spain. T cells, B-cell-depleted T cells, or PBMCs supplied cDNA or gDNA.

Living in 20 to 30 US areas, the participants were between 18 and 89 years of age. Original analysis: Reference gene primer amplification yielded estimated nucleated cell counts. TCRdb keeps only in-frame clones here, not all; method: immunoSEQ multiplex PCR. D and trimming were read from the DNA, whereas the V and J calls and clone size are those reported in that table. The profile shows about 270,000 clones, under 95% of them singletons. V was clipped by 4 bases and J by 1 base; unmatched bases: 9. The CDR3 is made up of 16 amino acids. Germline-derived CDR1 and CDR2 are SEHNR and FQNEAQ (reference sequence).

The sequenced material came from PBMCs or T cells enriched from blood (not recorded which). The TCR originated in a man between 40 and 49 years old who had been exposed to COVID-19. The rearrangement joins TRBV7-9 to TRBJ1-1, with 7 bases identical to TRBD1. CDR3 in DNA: TGTGCCAGCAGCTCCACCCCAGGGGGTGGGAACACTGAAGCTTTCTTT. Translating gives CASSSTPGGGNTEAFF.